The rows below give T cell receptor beta chains drawn from one sample of a study of T cell repertoires in cytomegalovirus infection. MiXCR, run by TCRdb on the reads, gives a single entry per CDR3 protein. This table holds under 200,000 distinct CDR3 sequences, roughly 9% found once. Specimen: PBMCs. These TCRs come from a human donor in good health (CMV status not recorded). Some clones in this sample may be carry-over from other donors' samples. CDR3s include the opening cysteine and the closing phenylalanine or tryptophan. D genes are given only for firm matches. Rows may omit the clone size; those that give it use once, few, many or a size class.

v_gene: TRBV28
j_gene: TRBJ1-6
d_gene: TRBD1
abundance: NA
CDR3aa: CASSSDRGAYNSPLHF
CDR3nt: TGTGCCAGCAGTTCCGACAGGGGTGCCTATAATTCACCCCTCCACTTT

v_gene: TRBV12-3/TRBV12-4
j_gene: TRBJ2-1
d_gene: NA
abundance: many
CDR3aa: CASSLRGAGEQFF
CDR3nt: TGTGCCAGCAGTTTAAGGGGGGCGGGTGAGCAGTTCTTC

v_gene: TRBV7-9
j_gene: TRBJ2-5
d_gene: TRBD1
abundance: few
CDR3aa: CASNDRGAGTQYF
CDR3nt: TGTGCCAGCAACGACAGGGGTGCAGGGACCCAGTACTTC

v_gene: TRBV5-5
j_gene: TRBJ1-5
d_gene: TRBD1
abundance: few
CDR3aa: CASSLTGVEQPQHF
CDR3nt: TGTGCCAGCAGCCTGACAGGGGTCGAACAGCCCCAGCATTTT

v_gene: TRBV5-6
j_gene: TRBJ2-4
d_gene: NA
abundance: NA
CDR3aa: CASSLGWGGQNIQYF
CDR3nt: TGTGCCAGCAGCTTGGGATGGGGCGGACAAAACATTCAGTACTTC

v_gene: TRBV4-3
j_gene: TRBJ2-5
d_gene: NA
abundance: few
CDR3aa: CASSQALGGRETQYF
CDR3nt: TGCGCCAGCAGCCAAGCCCTAGGGGGGCGGGAGACCCAGTACTTC

v_gene: TRBV11-2
j_gene: TRBJ2-1
d_gene: TRBD2
abundance: many
CDR3aa: CASSLQRGGHNEQFF
CDR3nt: TGTGCCAGCAGCTTACAGCGGGGGGGCCATAATGAGCAGTTCTTC

v_gene: TRBV7-9
j_gene: TRBJ1-2
d_gene: NA
abundance: many
CDR3aa: CASSLEGQDGYTF
CDR3nt: TGTGCCAGCAGCTTAGAGGGCCAGGATGGCTACACCTTC

v_gene: TRBV7-2
j_gene: TRBJ1-5
d_gene: NA
abundance: many
CDR3aa: CASSSGHVNQPQHF
CDR3nt: TGTGCCAGCAGCTCGGGACACGTCAATCAGCCCCAGCATTTT

v_gene: TRBV20-1
j_gene: TRBJ2-4
d_gene: NA
abundance: many
CDR3aa: CSASLWNIQYF
CDR3nt: TGCAGTGCTAGTTTGTGGAACATTCAGTACTTC

v_gene: TRBV4-3
j_gene: TRBJ1-6
d_gene: NA
abundance: many
CDR3aa: CASSQEGRGPLHF
CDR3nt: TGCGCCAGCAGCCAAGAAGGACGGGGACCCCTCCACTTT

v_gene: TRBV7-9
j_gene: TRBJ1-5
d_gene: NA
abundance: many
CDR3aa: CASSRDLGGNQPQHF
CDR3nt: TGTGCCAGCAGCCGGGACCTTGGGGGCAATCAGCCCCAGCATTTT

v_gene: TRBV19
j_gene: TRBJ2-5
d_gene: NA
abundance: once
CDR3aa: CASSIAKGKETQYF
CDR3nt: TGTGCCAGTAGTATAGCGAAGGGGAAAGAGACCCAGTACTTC

v_gene: TRBV2
j_gene: TRBJ1-2
d_gene: NA
abundance: many
CDR3aa: CASIRGLGYGYTF
CDR3nt: TGTGCCAGCATCCGGGGGCTAGGCTATGGCTACACCTTC

v_gene: TRBV5-4
j_gene: TRBJ2-5
d_gene: TRBD2
abundance: many
CDR3aa: CASSLKLAGGTETQYF
CDR3nt: TGTGCCAGCAGCTTAAAACTAGCGGGAGGAACGGAGACCCAGTACTTC

v_gene: TRBV4-3
j_gene: TRBJ2-2
d_gene: NA
abundance: once
CDR3aa: CASSQDIVQGNTGELFF
CDR3nt: TGCGCCAGCAGCCAAGATATTGTACAGGGGAACACCGGGGAGCTGTTTTTT

v_gene: TRBV7-2
j_gene: TRBJ2-5
d_gene: NA
abundance: many
CDR3aa: CASSTNGYQETQYF
CDR3nt: TGTGCCAGCAGCACAAATGGTTATCAAGAGACCCAGTACTTC

v_gene: TRBV19
j_gene: TRBJ2-4
d_gene: NA
abundance: NA
CDR3aa: CASRRSVIQYF
CDR3nt: TGTGCCAGTAGGAGAAGCGTCATTCAGTACTTC

v_gene: TRBV19
j_gene: TRBJ2-2
d_gene: TRBD1
abundance: once
CDR3aa: CVSSRGTVMSPGELFF
CDR3nt: TGTGTCAGTAGTAGAGGGACAGTCATGTCTCCCGGGGAGCTGTTTTTT

v_gene: TRBV5-1
j_gene: TRBJ2-3
d_gene: NA
abundance: few
CDR3aa: CASSFRMPTDTQYF
CDR3nt: TGCGCCAGCAGCTTTCGCATGCCTACAGATACGCAGTATTTT

v_gene: TRBV18
j_gene: TRBJ1-6
d_gene: NA
abundance: many
CDR3aa: CASSPGTERGSPLHF
CDR3nt: TGTGCCAGCTCACCCGGGACGGAAAGGGGTTCACCCCTCCACTTT

v_gene: TRBV29-1
j_gene: TRBJ2-2
d_gene: NA
abundance: many
CDR3aa: CSVAFDNAVGELFF
CDR3nt: TGCAGCGTCGCCTTCGACAACGCCGTAGGGGAGCTGTTTTTT

v_gene: TRBV7-2
j_gene: TRBJ1-1
d_gene: NA
abundance: few
CDR3aa: CASSLLGGSEAFF
CDR3nt: TGTGCCAGCAGCTTACTAGGCGGGTCTGAAGCTTTCTTT

v_gene: TRBV7-9
j_gene: TRBJ2-3
d_gene: TRBD1
abundance: many
CDR3aa: CASSRGQFGAKGPDTQYF
CDR3nt: TGTGCCAGCAGCCGGGGACAGTTTGGGGCAAAGGGCCCAGATACGCAGTATTTT

v_gene: TRBV28
j_gene: TRBJ1-3
d_gene: TRBD1
abundance: many
CDR3aa: CASSWLVGQGADGNTIYF
CDR3nt: TGTGCCAGCAGTTGGTTGGTTGGGCAGGGGGCTGACGGAAACACCATATATTTT

v_gene: TRBV20-1
j_gene: TRBJ2-5
d_gene: NA
abundance: few
CDR3aa: CSAKIRGKETQYF
CDR3nt: TGCAGTGCTAAAATAAGGGGAAAAGAGACCCAGTACTTC

v_gene: TRBV7-2
j_gene: TRBJ2-5
d_gene: NA
abundance: many
CDR3aa: CASSRNQDETQYF
CDR3nt: TGTGCCAGCAGCCGAAACCAGGACGAGACCCAGTACTTC

v_gene: TRBV10-3
j_gene: TRBJ1-6
d_gene: NA
abundance: many
CDR3aa: CAISGLSNNSPLHF
CDR3nt: TGTGCCATCAGTGGGCTCTCTAATAATTCACCCCTCCACTTT

v_gene: TRBV4-1
j_gene: TRBJ2-3
d_gene: TRBD2
abundance: NA
CDR3aa: CASSNRRGGTDTQCF
CDR3nt: TGCGCCAGCAGCAACCGACGGGGGGGCACAGATACGCAGTGTTTT

v_gene: TRBV7-8
j_gene: TRBJ2-1
d_gene: TRBD2
abundance: many
CDR3aa: CASSLVGSGEDNEQFF
CDR3nt: TGTGCCAGCAGCTTAGTGGGTAGCGGGGAAGACAATGAGCAGTTCTTC

v_gene: TRBV10-3
j_gene: TRBJ2-1
d_gene: TRBD1
abundance: few
CDR3aa: CAIRQGGGLYNEQFF
CDR3nt: TGTGCCATCAGGCAAGGGGGCGGCCTCTACAATGAGCAGTTCTTC

v_gene: TRBV18
j_gene: TRBJ1-1
d_gene: NA
abundance: many
CDR3aa: CASSPVLLRDTEAFF
CDR3nt: TGTGCCAGCTCACCGGTCCTTCTACGAGACACTGAAGCTTTCTTT

v_gene: TRBV20-1
j_gene: TRBJ1-5
d_gene: NA
abundance: many
CDR3aa: CSARVQGNQPQHF
CDR3nt: TGCAGTGCTAGAGTCCAGGGAAACCAGCCCCAGCATTTT

v_gene: TRBV7-2
j_gene: TRBJ2-5
d_gene: NA
abundance: many
CDR3aa: CASSLVDGWETQYF
CDR3nt: TGTGCCAGCAGCTTAGTTGACGGTTGGGAGACCCAGTACTTC

v_gene: TRBV28
j_gene: TRBJ1-5
d_gene: NA
abundance: many
CDR3aa: CASRPPGAHQPQHF
CDR3nt: TGTGCCAGCAGGCCCCCGGGAGCTCATCAGCCCCAGCATTTT

v_gene: TRBV7-2
j_gene: TRBJ2-7
d_gene: TRBD1
abundance: many
CDR3aa: CASSEQGGLREQYF
CDR3nt: TGTGCCAGCAGTGAGCAAGGGGGCCTGAGGGAGCAGTACTTC

v_gene: TRBV6-5
j_gene: TRBJ2-5
d_gene: NA
abundance: many
CDR3aa: CASSPGGKGTQYF
CDR3nt: TGTGCCAGCAGTCCCGGGGGAAAGGGGACCCAGTACTTC